Following are 20 T cell receptor beta chains from one sample sequenced in a study of T cell repertoires in cytomegalovirus infection (dated by TCRdb to the late 2010s). Sequencer: Illumina HiSeq 1500. TCRdb passed the public sequencing reads through fastp at Q25 and MiXCR, retaining productive beta sequences. Each CDR3 protein appears once, grouped with its most common genes and DNA. A total of about 180,000 distinct CDR3 sequences appear in this sample, approximately 18% of them only once. The ten top clones hold about 25% of the sample. Specimen: CD8+ T cells from PBMCs. Receptor source: a human donor in good health (CMV status not recorded). Some clones in this sample may be carry-over from other donors' samples.

V and J are TRBV27 and TRBJ2-1; TRBD2 might be the D (5 bases). Germline CDR1 MNHEY, CDR2 SMNVEV (reference sequence). The CDR3 is made up of 13 amino acids. The germline V and J ends were trimmed by 1 base and 7 bases, with 8 bases remaining between them. The CDR3 DNA follows: TGTGCCAGCAGTTTATGTGGGGAGAATGAGCAGTTCTTC. Translation: CASSLCGENEQFF.

The chain carries TRBV7-9 and TRBJ1-3, with D unclear. The CDR3 loop spans 14 amino acids. The V and J ends lost 5 bases and 0 bases respectively, with 8 bases between them. From germline, CDR1 is SEHNR and CDR2 FQNEAQ (reference sequence). CDR3 amino acids: CASSPGGSGNTIYF. For the CDR3, the DNA is TGTGCCAGCAGCCCAGGTGGCTCTGGAAACACCATATATTTT.

This clonotype was seen ten or more times. The CDR3 loop reads CASRGAKNTEAFF. CDR3 DNA: TGTGCCAGCAGAGGGGCCAAGAACACTGAAGCTTTCTTT. The J gene is TRBJ1-1, the V gene TRBV7-9, with D perhaps TRBD1 (5 bases). Looked up from germline, CDR1 is SEHNR and CDR2 is FQNEAQ (reference sequence). The CDR3 runs to 13 residues. Between the trimmed V and J ends, which lost 6 bases and 1 base, there was a span of 9 bases.

This rearrangement joins TRBV6-5 to TRBJ2-6; maybe TRBD2 (6 bases). CDR3 size: 15 residues. The V end was cut by 5 bases, the J end by 2 bases, with 10 bases between. Germline CDR1 and CDR2: MNHEY and SVGAGI. In DNA form, the CDR3 reads TGTGCCAGCAGTATAGCGGTGACTGGGGCCAACGTCCTGACTTTC. Translated: CASSIAVTGANVLTF.

The rearrangement joins TRBV7-8 to TRBJ1-3; TRBD1 is a possible D gene (5 bases). Germline CDR1 and CDR2: SGHVS and FQNEAQ. Trimming took off 5 bases at V and 4 bases at J, with 9 bases between the two ends. This CDR3 spans 13 amino acids. The CDR3 nucleotides are TGTGCCAGCAGCACAAGACAGGGAAACACCATATATTTT. It translates to CASSTRQGNTIYF.

This clonotype was seen ten or more times. This chain links TRBV4-1 with TRBJ1-2, with a weak D call TRBD1 (5 bases). The germline V and J ends were trimmed by 0 bases and 9 bases, with 23 bases remaining between them. Per the germline V gene, CDR1 is MGHRA and CDR2 is YSYEKL. The CDR3 length is 17 residues. The DNA of the CDR3 is TGCGCCAGCAGCCAAGATTCCGGGACGGTGGTCCTAGGGAGCTACACCTTC. Translation gives CASSQDSGTVVLGSYTF.

This clonotype appeared a few times. The chain employs TRBV7-2 and TRBJ1-4; possibly TRBD1 for D (5 bases). Germline loops: CDR1 SGHTA, CDR2 FQGNSA. The CDR3 totals 15 residues. V lost 2 bases to trimming and J lost 8 bases, with 15 bases between them. CDR3 loop: CASSLNRGWKEKLFF. For the CDR3, the DNA is TGTGCCAGCAGCTTAAATCGGGGGTGGAAAGAAAAACTGTTTTTT.

This clonotype was seen ten or more times. This chain joins TRBV7-9 and TRBJ2-2; D is unresolved. Germline lookup yields CDR1 SEHNR and CDR2 FQNEAQ (reference sequence). The CDR3 has 17 residues. V was trimmed by 3 bases and J by 1 base, leaving 15 bases between them. The CDR3 DNA reads as TGTGCCAGCAGCTTTAGAAGAGCAACAGAGAACACCGGGGAGCTGTTTTTT. Residues: CASSFRRATENTGELFF. Combining the CDR3 with reference TRBV7-9 and TRBJ2-2 gives the whole variable domain DTGVSQNPRHKITKRGQNVTFRCDPISEHNRLYWYRQTLGQGPEFLTYFQNEAQLEKSRLLSDRFSAERPKGSFSTLEIQRTEQGDSAMYLCASSFRRATENTGELFFGEGSRLTVL.

V usage is TRBV29-1 and J usage is TRBJ2-7; D gene uncertain. The CDR3 loop spans 13 amino acids. V was trimmed by 6 bases and J by 0 bases, leaving 12 bases between them. Germline V gene lookup returns CDR1 SQVTM and CDR2 ANQGSEA. This chain's CDR3 is CSVVMSSSYEQYF. CDR3 DNA: TGCAGCGTAGTGATGTCAAGCTCCTACGAGCAGTACTTC.

The chain employs TRBV29-1 and TRBJ2-1, with 7 nucleotides matching TRBD2. CDR1 is SQVTM, CDR2 ANQGSEA, per germline. The CDR3 is made up of 16 amino acids. Trimming removed 1 base from V and 0 bases from J; junction bases left unmatched: 6. The CDR3 DNA reads TGCAGCGTTGAAGGGCTAGCGGAGATCTCCTACAATGAGCAGTTCTTC. This codes for CSVEGLAEISYNEQFF.

The V and J genes are TRBV27 and TRBJ1-1, with no clear D. V lost 6 bases and J lost 2, with 16 bases in between. Germline V gene lookup returns CDR1 MNHEY and CDR2 SMNVEV (reference sequence). CDR3 length: 15 residues. The CDR3 region is CASRSLRRDNTEAFF. The DNA of the CDR3 is TGTGCCAGCAGGTCGCTGCGACGGGATAACACTGAAGCTTTCTTT.

The rearrangement uses TRBV7-7 and TRBJ2-1; D is possibly TRBD1 (5 bases). V was clipped by 2 bases and J by 6 bases, with 29 bases between them. This CDR3 spans 20 amino acids. The V gene's germline CDR1 is SSHAT and CDR2 FNYEAQ (reference sequence). This chain's CDR3 is CASSLRSPESRAGVRNEQFF. Written as DNA, the CDR3 is TGTGCCAGCAGCTTACGTAGCCCCGAATCCAGGGCTGGCGTGCGCAATGAGCAGTTCTTC. Variable domain in full (rest from reference TRBV7-7 and TRBJ2-1): GAGVSQSPRYKVTKRGQDVTLRCDPISSHATLYWYQQALGQGPEFLTYFNYEAQPDKSGLPSDRFSAERPEGSISTLTIQRTEQRDSAMYRCASSLRSPESRAGVRNEQFFGPGTRLTVL.

V usage is TRBV6-2 or TRBV6-3 and J usage is TRBJ2-5; D is possibly TRBD2 (5 bases). Germline assignment: CDR1 MNHEY and CDR2 SVGEGT. The V gene lost 7 bases and the J gene lost 4 bases, with 16 bases spanning the gap. The CDR3 contains 14 residues. The CDR3 here is CASNPPEAPETQYF. In DNA form, the CDR3 reads TGTGCCAGCAACCCCCCGGAGGCGCCAGAGACCCAGTACTTC.

The chain recombines TRBV6-5 with TRBJ2-7; D possibly corresponds to TRBD1 (5 bases). V was shortened by 2 bases and J by 3 bases, with 8 bases between the two germline ends. The CDR3 is made up of 13 amino acids. CDR1 and CDR2 (germline): MNHEY, SVGAGI. This CDR3 is CASSYATDYEQYF. The CDR3, as DNA: TGTGCCAGCAGTTACGCGACAGACTACGAGCAGTACTTC.

This clonotype was picked up a small number of times. The junction and the germline gene differ at one end; a read error may be behind it. The chain couples TRBV7-2 to TRBJ1-2; 7 nucleotides match TRBD1. The V gene's germline CDR1 is SGHTA and CDR2 FQGNSA. This CDR3 is built from 16 residues. The CDR3 protein is CASSASATGPNYDYTF. The CDR3 DNA reads TGTGCCAGCAGCGCATCAGCGACAGGGCCTAACTATGACTACACCTTC.

This clonotype was observed a few times. This chain connects TRBV7-2 to TRBJ2-1; 9 bases map to TRBD2. The CDR3 is 16 amino acids. Losses at the gene ends were 1 base for V and 4 bases for J; bases not matched to a gene: 5. Germline CDR1 and CDR2: SGHTA and FQGNSA. The CDR3, as DNA: TGTGCCAGCAGCTTAGGGAGCGGGGGGCAGTACAATGAGCAGTTCTTC. Translating it yields CASSLGSGGQYNEQFF.

This clonotype appeared a few times. CDR3 region: CSAPDRDGYEQYF. CDR3 DNA sequence: TGCAGTGCTCCTGACAGGGATGGTTACGAGCAGTACTTC. The chain recombines TRBV20-1 with TRBJ2-7, with 7 nucleotides matching TRBD1. The CDR3 spans 13 residues. CDR1 and CDR2 (germline): DFQATT, SNEGSKA (reference sequence). V lost 5 bases and J lost 4; bases outside the gene matches: 8.

This clonotype was seen a handful of times. This sequence joins TRBV12-3 or TRBV12-4 and TRBJ1-6, with no clear D. Trimming left V 8 bases short and J 0 bases short, with 11 bases between. There are 15 residues in the CDR3. CDR3 coding DNA: TGTGCCAGCCGCAAGAAGGGCTCCTATAATTCACCCCTCCACTTT. As protein: CASRKKGSYNSPLHF.

CDR3 DNA: TGTGCCAGCAGTTATGTTAGGGGGCGCGGAGAGACCCAGTACTTC. This translates into CASSYVRGRGETQYF. The V gene is TRBV6-6, the J gene TRBJ2-5, with 7 positions matching TRBD1. The CDR3 spans 15 residues. With V trimmed by 3 bases and J by 4 bases, 8 bases remained unmatched. The germline V gene has CDR1 MNHNY and CDR2 SVGAGI (reference sequence).

J is TRBJ2-3 and V is TRBV20-1; no clear D. V was clipped by 6 bases and J by 4 bases, with 8 bases between them. The length of the CDR3 is 11 residues. Germline CDR1 DFQATT, CDR2 SNEGSKA (reference sequence). The CDR3 DNA sequence: TGCAGTGCAGATGTGGCAGATACGCAGTATTTT. As protein: CSADVADTQYF.